This TCR beta chain was sequenced during a study of regulatory T cells in long-lasting Graves disease. Construction of the TCR beta libraries employed iRepertoire HTBI primers in conjunction with Arm-PCR of CDR3 regions. Each CDR3 protein gets one entry after TCRdb re-called the multiplex PCR reads with MiXCR. The table records about 530,000 distinct CDR3 sequences, about 16% of them present only once. The ends lost 6 bases at V and 6 bases at J; junction bases unmatched: 6. Germline CDR1 SNHLY, CDR2 FYNNEI. CDR3 length: 14 amino acids. The sample's time point: newly diagnosed GD, antithyroid drugs for less than 3 months. RNA from PBMCs was the source of the TCR library. The data also belong to a second study, concerning T cells in Graves' hyperthyroidism and ophthalmopathy.

The TCR sequence derives from a woman aged 35-65 years with Graves disease. This sample comprised peripheral blood mononuclear cells (PBMCs), obtained at new diagnosis, from a patient treated with antithyroid drugs. The rearrangement links TRBV2 to TRBJ2-7, with 12 bases lining up with TRBD1. Here the CDR3 reads CASSRDRGRAEQYF. For the CDR3, the DNA is TGTGCCAGCAGCCGGGACAGGGGGCGGGCCGAGCAGTACTTC.